One sample yielded the 30 T cell receptor beta chains listed below, sequenced in a study of blood T cell repertoires in COVID-19. The assay was immunoSEQ multiplex PCR, and TCRdb's table has in-frame clones only and misses some. Of 90,000 to 130,000 clones listed, under 75% were seen once; the top ten hold 6% to 8%. Sequenced sample: peripheral blood. The receptors stem from an older woman with acute or convalescent COVID-19.

The chain employs TRBV7-2 and TRBJ1-3; possible D gene TRBD1, 6 bases. CDR1 is SGHTA and CDR2 is FQGNSA in the germline V gene. V was pared by 8 bases and J by 4 bases, with 12 bases between. The CDR3 is 13 amino acids. This chain's CDR3 is CASSWDTGNTIYF. The CDR3 DNA sequence: TGTGCCAGCTCCTGGGACACAGGAAACACCATATATTTT.

This clone was seen only once. The chain has TRBV7-7 and TRBJ2-5, with a weak D call TRBD1 (6 bases). This CDR3 is 13 amino acids long. V dropped 4 bases and J dropped 3 bases, with 9 bases sitting between them. Germline CDR1 and CDR2: SSHAT and FNYEAQ (reference sequence). The CDR3 DNA is TGTGCCAGCAGCTCCGGACAGAAAGAGACCCAGTACTTC. It specifies CASSSGQKETQYF.

The genes are TRBV28 and TRBJ1-6; TRBD1 aligns across 8 bases. CDR1 and CDR2 from the germline V gene are MDHEN and SYDVKM. CDR3 length: 18 residues. The junction had 8 bases not matched to a gene; V was cut back by 4 bases and J by 0 bases. For the CDR3, the DNA is TGTGCCAGCAGTTCACGACAGGGGTTAAGCTCCTATAATTCACCCCTCCACTTT. Its protein product is CASSSRQGLSSYNSPLHF.

This clone came up once. V usage is TRBV29-1 and J usage is TRBJ1-1; no reliable D call. The V gene's germline CDR1 is SQVTM and CDR2 ANQGSEA. Trimming removed 6 bases at V and 3 bases at J, with 14 bases between. The CDR3 spans 13 residues. The CDR3 spells CSVTPLRDTEAFF. The CDR3, as DNA: TGCAGCGTCACCCCCCTGAGGGACACTGAAGCTTTCTTT.

V usage is TRBV11-2 and J usage is TRBJ2-5; tentative D call: TRBD2 (7 bases). The CDR3 is 17 amino acids. Germline V lookup: CDR1 SGHAT, CDR2 FQNNGV. Trimming shortened V by 2 bases and J by 0 bases, and 16 bases separated the two germline ends. CDR3 sequence: CASSLRGARTHQETQYF. As DNA, the CDR3 is TGTGCCAGCAGCTTACGGGGGGCTAGAACCCACCAAGAGACCCAGTACTTC.

The chain has TRBV6-5 and TRBJ1-2, with D possibly TRBD1 on 6 matching bases. Germline V gene data show CDR1 as MNHEY and CDR2 as SVGAGI. The CDR3 contains 16 residues. The germline V and J ends were trimmed by 2 bases and 5 bases, with 18 bases remaining between them. The CDR3 here is CASSYGLDRSYYGYTF. The CDR3 nucleotides are TGTGCCAGCAGTTACGGTCTGGACAGAAGTTATTATGGCTACACCTTC.

The rearrangement links TRBV5-1 to TRBJ2-1; 7 bases fit TRBD2. The CDR3 runs 14 residues. V lost 1 base and J lost 3; bases outside the gene matches: 1. CDR1 is SGHRS, CDR2 YFSETQ, per germline. The CDR3: CASSLRGVYNEQFF. The CDR3 bases are TGCGCCAGCAGCTTGCGGGGGGTCTACAATGAGCAGTTCTTC.

The chain has TRBV11-1 and TRBJ2-7; TRBD2 is a possible D gene (5 bases). Per the germline V gene, CDR1 is SGHAT and CDR2 is FQDESV (reference sequence). There are 15 residues in the CDR3. V was clipped by 0 bases and J by 1 base, with 10 bases between them. In nucleotides, the CDR3 is TGTGCCAGCAGCTTAGCAGGAGGCGCTTCCTACGAGCAGTACTTC. Translation gives CASSLAGGASYEQYF.

CDR3 sequence (DNA): TGTGCCAGCTCACCACCGAAGGCAACAGGAGGGGAGCTGTTTTTT. Residues: CASSPPKATGGELFF. This chain links TRBV18 with TRBJ2-2; a weak D match, TRBD1 (5 bases). In germline, CDR1 is KGHSH, CDR2 LQKENI. The CDR3 has 15 amino acids. V lost 0 bases to trimming and J lost 8 bases, with 13 bases between them.

This chain links TRBV14 with TRBJ2-2; 7 nucleotides match TRBD2. Germline-derived CDR1 and CDR2 are SGHDN and FVKESK. The CDR3 extends over 17 amino acids. With V trimmed by 4 bases and J by 0 bases, 8 bases remained unmatched. In DNA form, the CDR3 reads TGTGCCAGCAGCCTATTCGGGGGGAGATCGAACACCGGGGAGCTGTTTTTT. Amino acid sequence: CASSLFGGRSNTGELFF. Full variable domain (remainder filled in from reference TRBV14 and TRBJ2-2): EAGVTQFPSHSVIEKGQTVTLRCDPISGHDNLYWYRRVMGKEIKFLLHFVKESKQDESGMPNNRFLAERTGGTYSTLKVQPAELEDSGVYFCASSLFGGRSNTGELFFGEGSRLTVL.

The chain recombines TRBV29-1 with TRBJ1-1; D is possibly TRBD1 (6 bases). Trimming stripped 7 bases from V and 1 base from J, with 10 bases between. CDR1 SQVTM and CDR2 ANQGSEA come from the germline V gene. This CDR3 is built from 12 residues. CDR3 coding DNA: TGCAGCGCCCCGGACAGGAACACTGAAGCTTTCTTT. It encodes CSAPDRNTEAFF.

This clone was recorded a few times. The chain combines TRBV9 with TRBJ1-6, with no clear D. The V end lost 4 bases, the J end lost 8 bases, and 10 bases lay between the germline ends. CDR1 is SGDLS, CDR2 YYNGEE, per germline. The CDR3 length is 13 residues. The CDR3: CASSLRLDSPLHF. The CDR3 DNA reads TGTGCCAGCAGCCTCCGACTCGATTCACCCCTCCACTTT.

This chain connects TRBV12-3 or TRBV12-4 to TRBJ1-2; TRBD1 might be the D (5 bases). The CDR3 sequence is 13 residues long. Trimming pared 4 bases from V and 4 bases from J, leaving 10 bases between. As DNA, the CDR3 is TGTGCCAGCAGTTATCGACAGTCCTATGGCTACACCTTC. This gives the protein CASSYRQSYGYTF.

The V gene is TRBV20-1, the J gene TRBJ1-5; D gene unclear. With 3 bases removed from V and 2 bases from J, the gap between germline ends came to 14 bases. CDR3 length: 15 residues. Germline V gene data show CDR1 as DFQATT and CDR2 as SNEGSKA (reference sequence). The CDR3 is CSASLGRIRNQPQHF. The CDR3 DNA follows: TGCAGTGCTAGTCTCGGGAGGATCCGCAATCAGCCCCAGCATTTT.

The chain combines TRBV20-1 with TRBJ2-7, with 7 bases identical to TRBD2. CDR3 length: 11 residues. Germline loops: CDR1 DFQATT, CDR2 SNEGSKA (reference sequence). V shed 7 bases, J shed 4 bases, and the junction held 4 bases outside the gene matches. The CDR3 is CSGTGGYEQYF. The CDR3 DNA follows: TGCAGTGGAACGGGGGGATACGAGCAGTACTTC.

V usage is TRBV4-2 and J usage is TRBJ2-7, with TRBD2 as a possible D gene (5 bases). The CDR3 is 15 amino acids. Trimming removed 1 base at V and 6 bases at J, with 16 bases between. Germline V gene lookup returns CDR1 LGHNA and CDR2 YNFKEQ. The CDR3 coding sequence is TGTGCCAGCAGCCAAGCCGGGCCCTATGGGAGCGAGCAGTACTTC. Its protein product is CASSQAGPYGSEQYF.

The CDR3 is CASSEETEIYGYTF. The CDR3 nucleotides read TGTGCCAGCAGTGAAGAAACAGAGATCTATGGCTACACCTTC. The chain combines TRBV6-1 with TRBJ1-2; the D is unclear. Germline assignment: CDR1 MNHNS and CDR2 SASEGT. The length of the CDR3 is 14 residues. Trimming shortened V by 1 base and J by 4 bases, and 10 bases separated the two germline ends.

This clone was found once. The DNA of the CDR3 is TGTGCCAGCAGCTCAGACCTGCGGACCGGGGAGCTGTTTTTT. Its translation: CASSSDLRTGELFF. The genes are TRBV5-5 and TRBJ2-2; D is unclear. CDR1 is SGHKS and CDR2 is YYEKEE in the germline V gene (reference sequence). Trimming removed 3 bases from V and 5 bases from J, with 11 bases in between. This CDR3 has 14 amino acids.

J is TRBJ2-7 and V is TRBV6-5, with 7 nucleotides matching TRBD1. V was pared by 4 bases and J by 1 base, with 4 bases of the junction left unmatched. There are 14 residues in the CDR3. Germline-derived CDR1 and CDR2 are MNHEY and SVGAGI. The CDR3 DNA reads TGTGCCAGCAGTTTGGACAGGTTGTCCTACGAGCAGTACTTC. Protein sequence: CASSLDRLSYEQYF.

The chain links TRBV12-2 to TRBJ1-3; the listed D gene, TRBD1, was not tested against the DNA. TRBV12-2 is shown as a pseudogene. The CDR3 is 20 amino acids. CDR3 nucleotides: TGTGCAAGTCGCCTCTCCGGGACAGGGTATGATTGGTTAGGTGGAAACACCATATATTTT. Translated: CASRLSGTGYDWLGGNTIYF.

V is TRBV2 and J is TRBJ1-2; 7 bases agree with TRBD1. V was clipped by 4 bases and J by 0 bases; unmatched bases: 5. The CDR3 spans 15 residues. CDR1 is SNHLY and CDR2 is FYNNEI in the germline V gene. CDR3 nucleotides: TGTGCCAGCAGTGCCCGGGACAGCGCTAACTATGGCTACACCTTC. As protein: CASSARDSANYGYTF.

The gene calls are TRBV19 and TRBJ1-1, with D unresolved. There are 14 residues in the CDR3. CDR1 and CDR2 from the germline V gene are LNHDA and SQIVND (reference sequence). Trimming cost V 1 base and J 6 bases, with 12 bases left between them. Here the CDR3 reads CASSIASGLAEAFF. The DNA for the CDR3 is TGTGCCAGTAGTATAGCGAGCGGGCTTGCTGAAGCTTTCTTT.

The chain combines TRBV4-1 with TRBJ1-5; D gene uncertain. In germline, CDR1 is MGHRA, CDR2 YSYEKL. V shed 1 base and J shed 1 base, with 8 bases lying between them. The CDR3 sequence is 15 residues long. This CDR3 reads CASSQAFRSNQPQHF. CDR3 coding DNA: TGCGCCAGCAGCCAAGCCTTCCGGAGCAATCAGCCCCAGCATTTT.

This rearrangement joins TRBV19 to TRBJ1-6; 7 bases align to TRBD1. V lost 7 bases to trimming and J lost 7 bases; unmatched junction nucleotides: 7. Per the germline V gene, CDR1 is LNHDA and CDR2 is SQIVND (reference sequence). This CDR3 has 14 residues. In DNA, the CDR3 is TGTGCCAGTAATCTACAGGGGAGGAATTCACCCCTCCACTTT. This sequence encodes CASNLQGRNSPLHF.

This rearrangement joins TRBV13 to TRBJ1-1; D is perhaps TRBD1 (5 bases). V gave up 0 bases and J gave up 3 bases, with 14 bases separating them. The CDR3 loop spans 16 amino acids. From germline, CDR1 is PRHDT and CDR2 FYEKMQ (reference sequence). The DNA for the CDR3 is TGTGCCAGCAGCTTAGGGATGCTGGTAGGGGACACTGAAGCTTTCTTT. Amino acids: CASSLGMLVGDTEAFF. Combining the CDR3 with reference TRBV13 and TRBJ1-1 gives the whole variable domain AAGVIQSPRHLIKEKRETATLKCYPIPRHDTVYWYQQGPGQDPQFLISFYEKMQSDKGSIPDRFSAQQFSDYHSELNMSSLELGDSALYFCASSLGMLVGDTEAFFGQGTRLTVV.

The J gene is TRBJ1-4, the V gene TRBV30; perhaps TRBD1 as D (6 bases). This CDR3 contains 15 residues. Trimming cost V 2 bases and J 5 bases, with 15 bases left between them. Germline CDR1 reads GTSNPN; CDR2 reads SVGIG (reference sequence). The CDR3 nucleotides read TGTGCCTGGAGTTTTGCAGGGGTAAAAAATGAAAAACTGTTTTTT. Its protein product is CAWSFAGVKNEKLFF.

This clone is medium-sized. V is TRBV28 and J is TRBJ2-7, with 11 positions matching TRBD1. V dropped 4 bases and J dropped 4; count of bases not matched to a gene: 3. Germline CDR1 and CDR2: MDHEN and SYDVKM. The CDR3 loop spans 14 amino acids. This chain's CDR3 is CASSYGDRGYEQYF. The CDR3 DNA reads as TGTGCCAGCAGTTACGGGGACAGGGGGTACGAGCAGTACTTC.

In this sample, this clone turned up a few times. The J gene is TRBJ1-5, the V gene TRBV20-1; D is perhaps TRBD1 (6 bases). This CDR3 is 14 amino acids long. Per germline, CDR1 DFQATT and CDR2 SNEGSKA (reference sequence). Trimming cost V 3 bases and J 6 bases, with 15 bases left between them. CDR3 sequence (DNA): TGCAGTGCTAGTACGGACAGCTGGATTCAGCCCCAGCATTTT. This sequence encodes CSASTDSWIQPQHF.

V is TRBV24-1 and J is TRBJ1-5; D might be TRBD1 (6 bases). V shed 2 bases and J shed 0 bases, with 10 bases lying between them. The CDR3 loop spans 16 amino acids. Germline CDR1 reads KGHDR; CDR2 reads SFDVKD. CDR3 DNA sequence: TGTGCCACCAGTGATTCGGACAGTGATAGCAATCAGCCCCAGCATTTT. This sequence encodes CATSDSDSDSNQPQHF.

The DNA of the CDR3 is TGTGCCAGCAGCTTAGACGGTGGCGGGGGAGTTAGAAAGACCCAGTACTTC. Translation: CASSLDGGGGVRKTQYF. The V gene is TRBV7-6, the J gene TRBJ2-5, with TRBD2 matching over 7 bases. The CDR3 contains 17 residues. Germline CDR1 is SGHVS and CDR2 is FNYEAQ. Trimming cost V 1 base and J 6 bases; bases outside gene matches: 14. The full variable domain, completed using reference TRBV7-6 and TRBJ2-5, is GAGVSQSPRYKVTKRGQDVALRCDPISGHVSLYWYRQALGQGPEFLTYFNYEAQQDKSGLPNDRFSAERPEGSISTLTIQRTEQRDSAMYRCASSLDGGGGVRKTQYFGPGTRLLVL.